This TCR beta chain was identified during a study of blood T cell repertoires in COVID-19. About the research overall: Sources were T cells, B-cell-depleted T cells, or PBMCs; the material itself was cDNA or gDNA.

Some clones are missing from TCRdb's copy, which holds only in-frame ones; the method was immunoSEQ multiplex PCR. The sample carries hundreds of thousands of clones, around 84% recorded once. Germline V gene sequence: CDR1 MNHEY, CDR2 SVGAGI. This CDR3 spans 13 amino acids. V gave up 6 bases and J gave up 6 bases, with 11 bases separating them. The source is a man aged 25-40 years with active or convalescent COVID-19. Sequences were obtained from peripheral blood. The V and J genes are TRBV6-5 and TRBJ2-2; the D gene is possibly TRBD1 (5 bases). CDR3 in amino acids: CASSSRVSGELFF. CDR3 nucleotides: TGTGCCAGCAGCTCCAGGGTGTCCGGGGAGCTGTTTTTT.